Listed below are T cell receptor beta chains from one sample, sequenced in a study of beta chain features in type 1 diabetes. Here immunoSEQ multiplex PCR was the method, and the copy in TCRdb shows in-frame clones only, minus some. The sample yields some 150,000 clones, approximately 13% seen once. Sequencing input: central memory CD4+ T cells from blood. These receptor sequences come from a man between 18 and 29 years old with type 1 diabetes. Both conserved end residues are part of each CDR3. The order of the fields is clone size, V gene, D gene, J gene, CDR3 DNA, CDR3 protein. D genes are given only for firm matches. Rows may omit the clone size; those that give it use once, few, many or a size class.

>few|TRBV6-5|.|TRBJ1-1
TGTGCCAGCAGTTTCTCCGGCGAAGCTTTCTTT
CASSFSGEAFF
>.|TRBV25-1|TRBD1|TRBJ1-2
TGTGCCAGCAGTATCCCAGGACAGGGGAAGGGCTACACCTTC
CASSIPGQGKGYTF
>few|TRBV30|TRBD1|TRBJ1-3
TGTGCCTGGAGATCAGGGGGTGGAAACACCATATATTTT
CAWRSGGGNTIYF
>few|TRBV5-4|TRBD1|TRBJ2-3
TGTGCCAGCCGAAACAAGGACAGGGGGGATACGCAGTATTTT
CASRNKDRGDTQYF
>few|TRBV5-1|.|TRBJ2-7
TGCGCCAGCAGCTGGGACCGGACACTCCCTACCTACGAGCAGTACTTC
CASSWDRTLPTYEQYF
>few|TRBV4-2|.|TRBJ1-4
TGTGCCAGCACCCCGGACAGAACTAATGAAAAACTGTTTTTT
CASTPDRTNEKLFF
>.|TRBV5-4|.|TRBJ1-1
TGTGCCAGCAGCTTCTCTGGTCGAGTGAACACTGAAGCTTTCTTT
CASSFSGRVNTEAFF
>few|TRBV5-1|.|TRBJ2-5
TGCGCCAGCAGTTCGGGGCAAGACTTCCAAGAGACCCAGTACTTC
CASSSGQDFQETQYF
>few|TRBV6-5|.|TRBJ2-1
TGTGCCAGCAGTTACTCGTGGGAACGGAATGAGCAGTTCTTC
CASSYSWERNEQFF
>few|TRBV5-8|.|TRBJ1-4
TGTGCCAGCACCAGGGCCGGGGAAGCTAATGAAAAACTGTTTTTT
CASTRAGEANEKLFF
>.|TRBV11-3|.|TRBJ1-1
TGTGCCAGCAGCCCCTCGGGCAGAACTGAAGCTTTCTTT
CASSPSGRTEAFF
>few|TRBV29-1|.|TRBJ2-5
TGCAGCGCCTGGAGGGGACAAGAGACCCAGTACTTC
CSAWRGQETQYF
>few|TRBV5-1|.|TRBJ1-4
TGCGCCAGCAGCGCGACAGGACCTACTAATGAAAAACTGTTTTTT
CASSATGPTNEKLFF
>few|TRBV6-5|.|TRBJ2-5
TGTGCCACCGGCGGCAGGGCCCAAGAGACCCAGTACTTC
CATGGRAQETQYF
>.|TRBV7-8|TRBD1|TRBJ1-1
TGTGCCAGCAGCTTAGTAAGCGGGACAGGGGGCACTGAAGCTTTCTTT
CASSLVSGTGGTEAFF
>.|TRBV2|.|TRBJ2-3
TGTGCCAGCAGTGGGGACATGACAGATACGCAGTATTTT
CASSGDMTDTQYF
>.|TRBV4-1|TRBD1|TRBJ2-7
TGCGCCAGCAGCCAATCGGGACAGGGGTGGGAAGAGCAGTACTTC
CASSQSGQGWEEQYF
>.|TRBV6-6|.|TRBJ2-7
TGTGCCACCACGGGCCCCGCCTACGAGCAGTACTTC
CATTGPAYEQYF
>few|TRBV5-1|.|TRBJ2-3
TGCGCCAGCAGCTTTAAAGGGGAGGATACGCAGTATTTT
CASSFKGEDTQYF
>few|TRBV4-2|.|TRBJ1-2
TGTGCCAGCAGCCAAGAGAGGGGACCGTACTATGGCTACACCTTC
CASSQERGPYYGYTF
>.|TRBV6-6|.|TRBJ2-5
TGTGCCAGCGGGAGGGGGACTGGGGAGACCCAGTACTTC
CASGRGTGETQYF
>.|TRBV30|.|TRBJ1-6
TGTGCCTGGAGGCCGGGGTCGGGTTCACCCCTCCACTTT
CAWRPGSGSPLHF
>few|TRBV7-2|TRBD1|TRBJ1-2
TGTGCCAGCAGGGTTCCGGGACAGGGCTATGGCTACACCTTC
CASRVPGQGYGYTF
>.|TRBV6-6|TRBD1|TRBJ2-4
TGTGCCAGCAGTTACGTCGGACAGGGTGGAGACATTCAGTACTTC
CASSYVGQGGDIQYF
>few|TRBV7-9|.|TRBJ2-2
TGTGCCAGCAGATCAGACACATCCACCGGGGAGCTGTTTTTT
CASRSDTSTGELFF
>.|TRBV28|TRBD1|TRBJ2-3
TGTGCCAGCAGCACAGGGGTACCAGATACGCAGTATTTT
CASSTGVPDTQYF
>.|TRBV9|.|TRBJ1-2
TGTGCCAGCAGCGTAGTGGCCAACGACATGGGCTACACCTTC
CASSVVANDMGYTF
>many|TRBV28|.|TRBJ1-5
TGTGCCAGCAGAGTACCCAATCAGCCCCAGCATTTT
CASRVPNQPQHF
>.|TRBV5-1|.|TRBJ2-7
TGCGCCAGCAGCGCCCAGGGGCACGAGCAGTACTTC
CASSAQGHEQYF
>many|TRBV11-2|TRBD1|TRBJ2-3
TGTGCCAGCAGGGGACAGGGAGGGGATACGCAGTATTTT
CASRGQGGDTQYF
>.|TRBV5-1|.|TRBJ2-5
TGCGCCAGCAGCGGGCCAGGGTTAGAGACCCAGTACTTC
CASSGPGLETQYF
>.|TRBV7-9|TRBD1|TRBJ2-1
TGTGCCAGCAGCCGAGGACAGGGTGGGTACAATGAGCAGTTCTTC
CASSRGQGGYNEQFF
>few|TRBV5-8|.|TRBJ2-1
TGTGCCAGCAGCCTCACCTTTGGTGAGCAGTTCTTC
CASSLTFGEQFF
>few|TRBV18|TRBD1|TRBJ2-7
TGTGCCAGCTCACCGAGCAGGACAGGGGGCAACGAGCAGTACTTC
CASSPSRTGGNEQYF
>.|TRBV6-6|.|TRBJ2-3
TGTGCCAGCAGCCTTGAAGATACGCAGTATTTT
CASSLEDTQYF
>few|TRBV5-1|TRBD2|TRBJ2-5
TGCGCCAGCAGCTTGGCCGGGACTAGCGGTGGGGGAGAGACCCAGTACTTC
CASSLAGTSGGGETQYF
>.|TRBV11-1|.|TRBJ2-5
TGTGCCAGCAGCCCTGAGGGGCCCCAGGGAGAGACCCAGTACTTC
CASSPEGPQGETQYF
>few|TRBV19|.|TRBJ2-1
TGTGCCAGTCGGAACGGGGTGAGCTCCTACAATGAGCAGTTCTTC
CASRNGVSSYNEQFF
>.|TRBV4-1|.|TRBJ1-2
TGCGCCAGCAGCCAAGATGGGGCGCGGACGGAGGGCTACACCTTC
CASSQDGARTEGYTF
>.|TRBV7-2|.|TRBJ1-2
TGTGCCAGCAGCTCCCCCGAGAACTATGGCTACACCTTC
CASSSPENYGYTF
>few|TRBV9|TRBD1|TRBJ1-2
TGTGCCAGCAGCGAGCCCTCTTCGGGACAGCGAAACTATGGCTACACCTTC
CASSEPSSGQRNYGYTF
>.|TRBV5-1|.|TRBJ2-1
TGCGCCAGCAGCTTGTCCCCAATGGCCAGCTCCTACAATGAGCAGTTCTTC
CASSLSPMASSYNEQFF
>.|TRBV15|.|TRBJ2-3
TGTGCCACCAGCAGAGACGACGGGGGCCGCTTATCACAGATTGGTACGCAGTATTTT
CATSRDDGGRLSQIGTQYF
>few|TRBV5-1|.|TRBJ1-2
TGCGCCAGCAGCTCAAGTAATAACTATGGCTACACCTTC
CASSSSNNYGYTF
>.|TRBV2|.|TRBJ1-2
TGTGCCAGCAGTGAACAACTAAGCCCTAACTATGGCTACACCTTC
CASSEQLSPNYGYTF
>few|TRBV7-9|TRBD1|TRBJ2-1
TGTGCCAGCAGCTTCAGGGGGAATGAGCAGTTCTTC
CASSFRGNEQFF
>.|TRBV9|TRBD2|TRBJ2-7
TGTGCCAGCAGCGTCGGACTAGCGGGAGAGCAGTACTTC
CASSVGLAGEQYF
>.|TRBV5-1|TRBD2|TRBJ2-5
TGCGCCAGCAGCTTGGCCTGGCGGGGGGGCCTTTCGGAGACCCAGTACTTC
CASSLAWRGGLSETQYF
>few|TRBV19|.|TRBJ1-1
TGTGCCAGTAGCAACCCCCGGGACAAGGTCACTGAAGCTTTCTTT
CASSNPRDKVTEAFF
>few|TRBV6-6|TRBD2|TRBJ2-3
TGTGCCAGCAGACAGGGACTAGCGGGGGTTGCAGATACGCAGTATTTT
CASRQGLAGVADTQYF
>.|TRBV30|.|TRBJ1-5
TGTGCCTGGAGGATCGGCGGTGGACAGCCCCAGCATTTT
CAWRIGGGQPQHF
>few|TRBV10-3|TRBD1|TRBJ1-1
TGTGCCATCAGTGAGGGGACAGTGAACACTGAAGCTTTCTTT
CAISEGTVNTEAFF
>.|TRBV7-8|.|TRBJ1-6
TGTGCCAGCAGCTTAACAGAATATAATTCACCCCTCCACTTT
CASSLTEYNSPLHF
>few|TRBV4-1|.|TRBJ1-4
TGCGCCAGCAGCCAAGGGATGAAGACGAATGAAAAACTGTTTTTT
CASSQGMKTNEKLFF
>.|TRBV7-2|TRBD2|TRBJ2-3
TGTGCCAGCAGCTCCCCTACTAGCGGGTCCTACACAGATACGCAGTATTTT
CASSSPTSGSYTDTQYF
>few|TRBV7-2|.|TRBJ1-1
TGTGCCAGCAGCTTAGTTTTGTCAGTTTACACTGAAGCTTTCTTT
CASSLVLSVYTEAFF
>.|TRBV19|.|TRBJ2-5
TGTGCCAGTAGTAAACAGGAACAAGAGACCCAGTACTTC
CASSKQEQETQYF
>.|TRBV15|.|TRBJ1-5
TGTGCCACCAGCAGGGGGGAGGGACAGCCCCAGCATTTT
CATSRGEGQPQHF